This T cell receptor beta chain was retrieved from a study of regulatory T cells in long-lasting Graves disease. General study results and limits: Persistent Graves' patients showed less TCR diversity than newly diagnosed ones.

Library construction for TCR beta used iRepertoire HTBI primers and Arm-PCR of CDR3 regions. TCRdb analysed the multiplex PCR reads with MiXCR anew, one entry per CDR3 protein. The sample has about 540,000 distinct CDR3 sequences, less than 15% seen once. The time point denotes: newly diagnosed GD, antithyroid drugs for less than 3 months. TCR sequences were obtained from RNA taken from PBMCs. Staff took 7.5 to 9.5 milliliters of peripheral blood and put it into EDTA tubes. The CDR3 runs to 14 residues. V was clipped by 4 bases and J by 11 bases; unmatched bases: 13. Germline-derived CDR1 and CDR2 are SEHNR and FQNEAQ (reference sequence). Details on this clonotype: Its target is unknown. It is likely a read error: a sequence one base away is far more abundant.

These data also formed part of another study, on T cells in Graves' hyperthyroidism and ophthalmopathy. According to that study: Clinical symptoms, serum thyroxine and TRAb, thyroid ultrasound and orbital computed tomography together formed the diagnostic basis. Most clonotypes expanded in the thyroid (above 0.001) were also present in blood.

The starting material was peripheral blood mononuclear cells (PBMCs), obtained at new diagnosis, from a patient treated with antithyroid drugs. The chain employs TRBV7-9 and TRBJ2-5, with TRBD1 matching over 7 bases. The clonotype comes from a man between 25 and 39 years old with Graves disease. This CDR3 is CASSYPDRANEQYF. CDR3 nucleotide sequence: TGTGCCAGCAGCTACCCAGACAGGGCAAATGAGCAGTACTTC.